Presented here are 2 T cell receptor beta chains from one specimen sequenced in a study of Ad26.COV2.S vaccination and SARS-CoV-2 variants. Documented treatment: some 20 received Ad26.COV2.S at low or high dose, single or two shots; several received placebo; per-sample allocation not given. Each sample was drawn 63 days after the first injection (of vaccine or placebo). The protocol was immunoSEQ multiplex PCR, while the TCRdb copy is restricted to in-frame clones and leaves out a portion. The profile shows some 350,000 clones, 85% to 90% of them singletons. The sample consisted of peripheral blood, taken in a trial of Ad26.COV2.S vaccine versus placebo. These TCRs come from a person between 18 and 60 years old who received the Ad26.COV2.S COVID-19 vaccine or a placebo.

The CDR3 nucleotides read TGCGCCAGCAGCCAAGATTGGTCCCGACAGGGAGAGACCCAGTACTTC. Translation: CASSQDWSRQGETQYF. The J gene is TRBJ2-5, the V gene TRBV4-3; 7 bases are a match to TRBD1. The CDR3 has 16 residues. V shed 0 bases, J shed 4 bases, and the junction held 8 bases outside the gene matches. The germline V gene has CDR1 LGHNA and CDR2 YSLEER.

The gene calls are TRBV6-1 and TRBJ1-2; D is possibly TRBD1 (6 bases). Germline V CDR1 and CDR2: MNHNS, SASEGT. V lost 3 bases and J lost 2, with 19 bases in between. The CDR3 sequence is 17 residues long. CDR3 sequence: CASSDTLQGSSNYGYTF. As DNA, the CDR3 is TGTGCCAGCAGTGATACCCTACAGGGAAGTTCAAACTATGGCTACACCTTC.